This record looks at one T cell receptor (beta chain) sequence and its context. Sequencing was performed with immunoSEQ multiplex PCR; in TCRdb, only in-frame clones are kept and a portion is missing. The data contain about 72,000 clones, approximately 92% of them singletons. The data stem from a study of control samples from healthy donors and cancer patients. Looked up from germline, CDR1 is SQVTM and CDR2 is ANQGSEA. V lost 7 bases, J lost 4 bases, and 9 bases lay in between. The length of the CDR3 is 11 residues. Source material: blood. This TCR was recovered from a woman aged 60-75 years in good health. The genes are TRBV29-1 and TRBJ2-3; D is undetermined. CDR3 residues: CSAGRPDTQYF. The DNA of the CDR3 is TGCAGCGCTGGGCGGCCAGATACGCAGTATTTT.